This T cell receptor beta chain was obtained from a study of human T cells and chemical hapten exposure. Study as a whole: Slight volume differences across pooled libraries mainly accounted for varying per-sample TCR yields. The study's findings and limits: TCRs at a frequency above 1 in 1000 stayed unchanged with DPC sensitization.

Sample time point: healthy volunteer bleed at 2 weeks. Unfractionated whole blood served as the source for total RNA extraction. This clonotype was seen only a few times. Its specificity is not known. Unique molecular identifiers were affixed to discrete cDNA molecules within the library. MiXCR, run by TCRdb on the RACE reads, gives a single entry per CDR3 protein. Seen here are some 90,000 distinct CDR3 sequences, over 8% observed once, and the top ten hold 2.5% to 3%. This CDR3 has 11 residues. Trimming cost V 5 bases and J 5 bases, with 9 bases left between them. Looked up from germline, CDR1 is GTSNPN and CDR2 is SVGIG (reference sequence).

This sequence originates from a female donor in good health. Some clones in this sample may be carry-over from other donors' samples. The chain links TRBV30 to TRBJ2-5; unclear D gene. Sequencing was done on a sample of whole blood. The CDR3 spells CAWVNLETQYF. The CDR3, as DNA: TGTGCCTGGGTAAACTTGGAGACCCAGTACTTC. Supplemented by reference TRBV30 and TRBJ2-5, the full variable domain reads SQTIHQWPATLVQPVGSPLSLECTVEGTSNPNLYWYRQAAGRGLQLLFYSVGIGQISSEVPQNLSASRPQDRQFILSSKKLLLSDSGFYLCAWVNLETQYFGPGTRLLVL.